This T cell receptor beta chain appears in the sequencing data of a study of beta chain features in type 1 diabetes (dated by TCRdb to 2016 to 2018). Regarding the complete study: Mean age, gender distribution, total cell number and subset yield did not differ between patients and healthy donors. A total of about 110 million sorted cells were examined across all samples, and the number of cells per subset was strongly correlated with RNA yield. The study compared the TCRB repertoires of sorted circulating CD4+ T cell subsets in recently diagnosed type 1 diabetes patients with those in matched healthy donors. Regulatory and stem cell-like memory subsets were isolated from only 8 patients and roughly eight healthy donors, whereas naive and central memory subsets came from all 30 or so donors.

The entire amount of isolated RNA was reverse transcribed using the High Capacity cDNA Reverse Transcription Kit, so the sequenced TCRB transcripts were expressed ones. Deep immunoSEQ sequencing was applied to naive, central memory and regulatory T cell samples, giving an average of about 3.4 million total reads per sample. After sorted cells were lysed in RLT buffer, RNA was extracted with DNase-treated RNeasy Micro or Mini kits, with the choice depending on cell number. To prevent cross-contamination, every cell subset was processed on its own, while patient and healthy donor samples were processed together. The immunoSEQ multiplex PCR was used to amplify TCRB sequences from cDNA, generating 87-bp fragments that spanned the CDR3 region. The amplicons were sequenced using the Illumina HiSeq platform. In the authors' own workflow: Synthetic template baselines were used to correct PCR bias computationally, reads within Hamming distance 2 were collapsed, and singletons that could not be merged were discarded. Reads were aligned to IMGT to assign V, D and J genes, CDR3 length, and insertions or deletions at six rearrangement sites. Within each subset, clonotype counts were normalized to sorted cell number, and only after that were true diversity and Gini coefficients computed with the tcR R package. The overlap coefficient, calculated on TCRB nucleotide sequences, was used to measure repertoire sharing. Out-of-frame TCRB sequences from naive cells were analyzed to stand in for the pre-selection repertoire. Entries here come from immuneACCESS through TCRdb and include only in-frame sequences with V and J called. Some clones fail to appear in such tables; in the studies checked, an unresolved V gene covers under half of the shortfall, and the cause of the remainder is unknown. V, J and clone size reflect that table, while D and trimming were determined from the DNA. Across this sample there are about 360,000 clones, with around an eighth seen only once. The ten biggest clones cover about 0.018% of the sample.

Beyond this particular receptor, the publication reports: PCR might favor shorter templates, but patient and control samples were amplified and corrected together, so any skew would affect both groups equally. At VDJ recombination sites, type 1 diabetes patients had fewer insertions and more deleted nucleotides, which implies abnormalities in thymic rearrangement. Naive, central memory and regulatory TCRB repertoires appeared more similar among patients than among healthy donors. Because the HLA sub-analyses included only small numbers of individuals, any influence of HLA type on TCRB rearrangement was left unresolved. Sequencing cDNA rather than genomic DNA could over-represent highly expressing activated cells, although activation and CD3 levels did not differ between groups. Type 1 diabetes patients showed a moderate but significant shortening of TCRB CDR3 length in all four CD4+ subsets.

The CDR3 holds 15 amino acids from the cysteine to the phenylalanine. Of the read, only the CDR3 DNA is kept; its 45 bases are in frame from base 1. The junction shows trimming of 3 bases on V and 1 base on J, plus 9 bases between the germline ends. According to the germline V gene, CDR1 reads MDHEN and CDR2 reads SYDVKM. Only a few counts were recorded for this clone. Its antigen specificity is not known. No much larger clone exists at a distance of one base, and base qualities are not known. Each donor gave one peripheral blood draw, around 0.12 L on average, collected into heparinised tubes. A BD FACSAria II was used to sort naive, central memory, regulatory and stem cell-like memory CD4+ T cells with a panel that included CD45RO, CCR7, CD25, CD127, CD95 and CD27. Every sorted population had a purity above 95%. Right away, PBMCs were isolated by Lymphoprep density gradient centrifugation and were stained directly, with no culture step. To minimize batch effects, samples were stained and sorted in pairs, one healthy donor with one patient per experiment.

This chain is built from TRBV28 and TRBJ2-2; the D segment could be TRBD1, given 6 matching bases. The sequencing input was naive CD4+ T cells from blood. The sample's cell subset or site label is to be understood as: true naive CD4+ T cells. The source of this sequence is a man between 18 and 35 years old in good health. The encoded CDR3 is CASSFADRNTGELFF. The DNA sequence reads TGTGCCAGCAGTTTTGCGGACAGGAACACCGGGGAGCTGTTTTTT.